Detailed here is one T cell receptor (beta chain). Its cognate antigen is unknown. The sample is drawn from a study of T cells in Graves' hyperthyroidism and ophthalmopathy. Study-level findings and limits: Blood samples included most of the expanded thyroid clonotypes exceeding 0.001.

Orbital computed tomography, thyroid ultrasound, serum thyroxine and TRAb, and clinical symptoms together informed the diagnoses. Amplified TCR beta CDR3 regions derived from RNA transcripts. During a first-round RT-PCR of the TCR CDR3, the HTBI primer set was used. Each CDR3 protein gets one entry after TCRdb re-called the multiplex PCR reads with MiXCR. Of roughly 740,000 distinct CDR3 sequences in the sample, 16% were seen once. Germline loops: CDR1 GTSNPN, CDR2 SVGIG (reference sequence). The V segment lost 1 base and the J segment 4 bases; nucleotides outside the gene matches: 4. The CDR3 length is 15 residues.

The TCR was taken from a man younger than 35 with Graves' hyperthyroidism. The sequencing sample was made of blood. This rearrangement joins TRBV30 to TRBJ2-2; 9 nucleotides align to TRBD1. Here the CDR3 DNA reads TGTGCCTGGAGTGCCGGGACAGGGCCCACCGGGGAGCTGTTTTTT. Its protein product is CAWSAGTGPTGELFF.